This T cell receptor beta chain was recorded in a study of spatial heterogeneity in lung cancer. The overall study: Alpha-chain detections were consistently fewer than beta-chain detections among the sequences.

Study-wide results and caveats: Blood showed ubiquitous tumor TCRs more often at resection than at routine follow-up.

This clonotype was counted many times. Antigen unknown. The time point was: sample taken at primary tumor resection. From tumor, nontumor lung or frozen PBMC, whole RNA was taken unsorted for sequencing. Samples came from roughly 72 TRACERx patients with untreated early-stage lung cancer. TCR cDNA molecules each had a unique molecular identifier. Using its own MiXCR run on the 5' RACE reads, TCRdb lists one record per CDR3 protein. Of more than 20,000 distinct CDR3 sequences listed, around 5% are singletons. V was trimmed by 4 bases and J by 4 bases, leaving 13 bases between them. Germline V CDR1 and CDR2: SNHLY, FYNNEI. There are 14 residues in the CDR3.

Here the sequenced sample was PBMCs, taken at surgery. The TCR sequence derives from a male donor with early-stage non-small cell lung cancer. The V call is TRBV2, the J call TRBJ1-1; D unresolved. The CDR3 DNA reads TGTGCCAGCAGTGCTACCGGGGAAACCACTGAAGCTTTCTTT. Translating it yields CASSATGETTEAFF. The full variable domain, completed using reference TRBV2 and TRBJ1-1, is EPEVTQTPSHQVTQMGQEVILRCVPISNHLYFYWYRQILGQKVEFLVSFYNNEISEKSEIFDDQFSVERPDGSNFTLKIRSTKLEDSAMYFCASSATGETTEAFFGQGTRLTVV.